This T cell receptor (beta chain) is drawn from a study of T cell responses to AZD1222 COVID-19 vaccine. The study, taken as a whole, reports: Mostly white British, mostly female donors; authors suggested clonal diversity may be underestimated.

In regard to this clone: Its antigen is still unknown.

The CDR3 covers 14 residues. After removal of 5 bases from V and 5 bases from J, the junction contained 3 bases not matched to a gene. Germline CDR1 SEHNR, CDR2 FQNEAQ (reference sequence). Clones were read by immunoSEQ multiplex PCR, and TCRdb kept only the in-frame ones, dropping some. The table lists around 140,000 clones, more than 90% of them singletons. This receptor was identified in an adult in good health. The chain employs TRBV7-9 and TRBJ2-1; 10 nucleotides agree with TRBD2. The material was peripheral blood, obtained on day 0 of AZD1222 vaccination. The CDR3 DNA reads TGTGCCAGCAGCCCTGGACTAGCGGACAATGAGCAGTTCTTC. Protein product: CASSPGLADNEQFF.